The 26 T cell receptor beta chains reported below all come from one sample, sequenced in a study of blood T cell repertoires in COVID-19 (dated by TCRdb to the early 2020s). Libraries were made using the immunoSEQ multiplex PCR assay. The immuneACCESS repertoire file appears here via TCRdb, limited to in-frame rearrangements. These files lack a portion of the clones; in checked studies, under half of the deficit traces to unresolved V genes, and the cause of the others is not known. This sample is represented by several thousand clones; 93% of them were singletons. In total, the top ten clones hold roughly 1.5% of the sample. The material sequenced was peripheral blood. The receptor set was obtained from a human donor in a cohort sampled during active COVID-19.

The rearrangement joins TRBV2 to TRBJ2-6, with 9 bases lining up with TRBD1. The CDR3 is 16 amino acids. Looked up from germline, CDR1 is SNHLY and CDR2 is FYNNEI. Germline trimming cut 6 bases from V and 4 bases from J; bases unmatched to any gene: 7. The CDR3 sequence: CASSPQGASGANVLTF. The CDR3 bases are TGTGCCAGCAGCCCACAGGGGGCGTCGGGGGCCAACGTCCTGACTTTC.

The rearrangement links TRBV27 to TRBJ2-1; no firm D call. The germline CDR1 and CDR2 sequences are MNHEY and SMNVEV (reference sequence). The CDR3 has 14 residues. The ends were cut back, 0 bases at V and 4 bases at J, with 7 bases in the middle. The CDR3 coding sequence is TGTGCCAGCAGTTTATCATACGGTTACAATGAGCAGTTCTTC. Its protein product is CASSLSYGYNEQFF.

This chain links TRBV3-1 (or the pseudogene TRBV3-2) with TRBJ2-1, with 10 bases aligning to TRBD1. Per germline, CDR1 LGHDT and CDR2 YNNKEL (reference sequence). Trimming cost V 4 bases and J 6 bases; bases outside gene matches: 9. This CDR3 spans 16 amino acids. The CDR3 DNA reads TGTGCCAGCAGCCTGACCGGGACAGGGGTTGGCAATGAGCAGTTCTTC. Translating gives CASSLTGTGVGNEQFF.

The rearrangement uses TRBV5-8 and TRBJ1-1; 10 bases are shared with TRBD1. The V gene end was trimmed by 6 bases and the J gene end by 8 bases; junction bases not matched to a gene: 7. The CDR3 has 13 amino acids. Germline V CDR1 and CDR2: SGHTS, YDEGEE. Written as DNA, the CDR3 is TGTGCCAGCACCCGGGGGACAGGGGCCGAAGCTTTCTTT. It encodes CASTRGTGAEAFF.

The genes are TRBV28 and TRBJ2-7, with TRBD1 matching 8 bases. Germline V gene sequence: CDR1 MDHEN, CDR2 SYDVKM. J was trimmed by 0 bases and V by 8 bases; bases with no gene match: 6. The CDR3 has 14 amino acids. CDR3 residues: CASARTGTSYEQYF. The CDR3 nucleotides are TGTGCCAGCGCTAGGACAGGGACCTCCTACGAGCAGTACTTC.

CDR3 DNA: TGTGCCAGCAGCGTAGTCGGCGGGGTAGGCACCGGGGAGCTGTTTTTT. Translated, it gives CASSVVGGVGTGELFF. This chain uses TRBV9 with TRBJ2-2, with D perhaps TRBD2 (6 bases). CDR1 SGDLS and CDR2 YYNGEE come from the germline V gene. V was pared by 0 bases and J by 4 bases, with 13 bases between. The CDR3 has 16 amino acids.

The chain links TRBV7-9 to TRBJ2-1; TRBD1 matches at 7 bases. The V gene end was trimmed by 3 bases and the J gene end by 6 bases; junction bases not matched to a gene: 8. Germline V lookup: CDR1 SEHNR, CDR2 FQNEAQ (reference sequence). This CDR3 has 15 amino acids. CDR3 loop: CASSFGQADGNEQFF. CDR3 sequence (DNA): TGTGCCAGCAGCTTCGGACAGGCTGATGGCAATGAGCAGTTCTTC.

The gene calls are TRBV7-2 and TRBJ2-3; TRBD2 agrees at 9 bases. The CDR3 contains 16 residues. Germline V CDR1 and CDR2: SGHTA, FQGNSA. V trimming: 5 bases; J trimming: 3 bases; junction bases outside the gene matches: 9. The CDR3 protein is CASSPGLAGLTDTQYF. CDR3 nucleotides: TGTGCCAGCAGCCCAGGGCTAGCGGGATTAACAGATACGCAGTATTTT.

The chain links TRBV6-4 to TRBJ2-3; a possible D gene is TRBD2 (6 bases). V was cut by 3 bases and J by 4 bases, with 11 bases left in between. The CDR3 consists of 14 residues. Looked up from germline, CDR1 is MRHNA and CDR2 is SNTAGT. CDR3 protein: CASSESWGADTQYF. CDR3 in DNA: TGTGCCAGCAGTGAGTCCTGGGGGGCAGATACGCAGTATTTT.

This chain links TRBV2 with TRBJ2-7, with 9 bases fitting TRBD1. V dropped 6 bases and J dropped 2; count of bases not matched to a gene: 2. The CDR3 has 13 amino acids. Germline V gives CDR1 SNHLY, CDR2 FYNNEI. The CDR3 protein is CASRGTGPYEQYF. The DNA for the CDR3 is TGTGCCAGCAGAGGGACAGGGCCCTACGAGCAGTACTTC.

The V call is TRBV2, the J call TRBJ2-1; the D gene is possibly TRBD2 (7 bases). The CDR3 is 15 residues long. Per the germline V gene, CDR1 is SNHLY and CDR2 is FYNNEI. Between the trimmed V and J ends, which lost 5 bases and 6 bases, there was a span of 17 bases. Here the CDR3 DNA reads TGTGCCAGCAGTAGGGTGGGGGGGCCTGGCAATGAGCAGTTCTTC. Protein sequence: CASSRVGGPGNEQFF. Complete variable domain (other parts from reference TRBV2 and TRBJ2-1): EPEVTQTPSHQVTQMGQEVILRCVPISNHLYFYWYRQILGQKVEFLVSFYNNEISEKSEIFDDQFSVERPDGSNFTLKIRSTKLEDSAMYFCASSRVGGPGNEQFFGPGTRLTVL.

This clone came up a few times. This sequence joins TRBV10-1 and TRBJ2-2; D is possibly TRBD1 (6 bases). Germline loops: CDR1 WNHNN, CDR2 SYGVQD (reference sequence). V lost 2 bases and J 2 bases, leaving 9 bases between the germline ends. The length of the CDR3 is 15 residues. The CDR3 here is CASSEGGRNTGELFF. CDR3 nucleotide sequence: TGCGCCAGCAGTGAGGGGGGCCGAAACACCGGGGAGCTGTTTTTT.

The chain is built from TRBV19 and TRBJ2-3; D is possibly TRBD1 (5 bases). The CDR3 runs 13 residues. Germline assignment: CDR1 LNHDA and CDR2 SQIVND (reference sequence). The germline V and J ends were trimmed by 6 bases and 2 bases, with 9 bases remaining between them. As DNA, the CDR3 is TGTGCCAGTAGAGACAGATACACAGATACGCAGTATTTT. Translating gives CASRDRYTDTQYF.

The V call is TRBV6-2 or TRBV6-3, the J call TRBJ2-7, with 11 bases aligning to TRBD2. Germline V CDR1 and CDR2: MNHEY, SVGEGT. The CDR3 runs 18 residues. J was trimmed by 1 base and V by 4 bases; bases with no gene match: 12. This CDR3 is CASSLPLTSGDSSYEQYF. For the CDR3, the DNA is TGTGCCAGCAGTTTGCCCCTGACTAGCGGGGACTCGTCCTACGAGCAGTACTTC.

This clone was observed a single time. J is TRBJ2-3 and V is TRBV27; 8 bases fit TRBD2. V was clipped by 4 bases and J by 2 bases; unmatched bases: 5. The CDR3 contains 15 residues. Germline CDR1 and CDR2: MNHEY and SMNVEV (reference sequence). As DNA, the CDR3 is TGTGCCAGCAGTTCCCAGCGGGGGCCCACAGATACGCAGTATTTT. The encoded protein is CASSSQRGPTDTQYF.

V gene TRBV10-3 combines with J gene TRBJ1-5, with 12 bases aligning to TRBD1. CDR3 size: 18 residues. Per the germline V gene, CDR1 is ENHRY and CDR2 is SYGVKD. Trimming cost V 5 bases and J 3 bases; bases outside gene matches: 11. CDR3 nucleotides: TGTGCCATCAGTAACGGGACAGGGGGCCCCTTATACAATCAGCCCCAGCATTTT. It is translated as CAISNGTGGPLYNQPQHF.

This chain uses TRBV7-6 with TRBJ2-6; a possible D gene is TRBD1 (5 bases). V shed 0 bases and J shed 2 bases, with 11 bases lying between them. This CDR3 is 17 amino acids long. The germline V gene has CDR1 SGHVS and CDR2 FNYEAQ. The CDR3 sequence is CASSLAPTGTGANVLTF. Here the CDR3 DNA reads TGTGCCAGCAGCTTAGCGCCTACAGGAACTGGGGCCAACGTCCTGACTTTC.

In nucleotides, the CDR3 is TGTGCCAGCAGCTCGAGCGGAGCCCTTGGGGAAAAACTGTTTTTT. Protein product: CASSSSGALGEKLFF. The gene calls are TRBV5-6 and TRBJ1-4; D not certain. This CDR3 region has 15 residues. Germline V gene lookup returns CDR1 SGHDT and CDR2 YYEEEE. Between the trimmed V and J ends, which lost 3 bases and 8 bases, there was a span of 17 bases.

Comments on this clone: One end of the junction fails to match germline, which may point to a read error. V is TRBV15 and J is TRBJ1-1, with TRBD1 identical over 8 bases. The germline gives CDR1 LNHNV, CDR2 YYDKDF (reference sequence). The CDR3 is made up of 14 amino acids. The CDR3 sequence: CATSGGQELTEAFF. In DNA form, the CDR3 reads TGTGCCACCAGCGGGGGACAGGAATTAACTGAGGCTTTCTTT.

This sequence joins TRBV5-1 and TRBJ2-3, with D perhaps matching TRBD1 (6 bases). The CDR3 is made up of 13 amino acids. V lost 6 bases, J lost 4 bases, and 12 bases lay in between. CDR1 and CDR2 from the germline V gene are SGHRS and YFSETQ. The CDR3 nucleotides are TGCGCCAGCAACCAAGGGGGACCAGATACGCAGTATTTT. It is translated as CASNQGGPDTQYF.

V usage is TRBV27 and J usage is TRBJ2-7; no reliable D call. V lost 5 bases and J lost 5, with 16 bases in between. The CDR3 sequence is 14 residues long. Germline V lookup: CDR1 MNHEY, CDR2 SMNVEV (reference sequence). In DNA form, the CDR3 reads TGTGCCAGCAGTCTGAACCCCGCGGTAGACGAGCAGTACTTC. Its protein product is CASSLNPAVDEQYF.

This chain connects TRBV5-5 to TRBJ2-3; 8 bases fit TRBD1. Germline-derived CDR1 and CDR2 are SGHKS and YYEKEE (reference sequence). The trim removed 2 bases at V and 5 bases at J, leaving 7 bases unmatched. The CDR3 is 15 amino acids. The DNA for the CDR3 is TGTGCCAGCAGCTTCGGGCAGGGGGCCAAAGATACGCAGTATTTT. It translates to CASSFGQGAKDTQYF.

This chain joins TRBV7-8 and TRBJ2-5; 7 bases align to TRBD1. Germline loops: CDR1 SGHVS, CDR2 FQNEAQ. The CDR3 has 16 residues. V was clipped by 2 bases and J by 4 bases; unmatched bases: 10. The DNA for the CDR3 is TGTGCCAGCAGCTTAAGCGGTCAGGACAGGATAGAGACCCAGTACTTC. Translated: CASSLSGQDRIETQYF.

The sample holds one count of this clone. The J gene is TRBJ2-2, the V gene TRBV7-8; tentative D call: TRBD2 (5 bases). Trimming stripped 5 bases from V and 2 bases from J, with 15 bases between. CDR3 size: 16 residues. Germline CDR1 and CDR2: SGHVS and FQNEAQ. The CDR3 DNA sequence: TGTGCCAGCAGCGCGGAGGCCTGGAAAAACACCGGGGAGCTGTTTTTT. It codes for CASSAEAWKNTGELFF.

This chain joins TRBV29-1 and TRBJ2-3, with 10 bases identical to TRBD2. CDR3 length: 14 amino acids. CDR1 and CDR2 (germline): SQVTM, ANQGSEA. V lost 6 bases and J lost 4; bases outside the gene matches: 7. The CDR3 reads CSVGLAGVADTQYF. The DNA of the CDR3 is TGCAGCGTCGGGCTAGCGGGGGTGGCAGATACGCAGTATTTT.

J is TRBJ2-6 and V is TRBV28, with D hard to call. From germline, CDR1 is MDHEN and CDR2 SYDVKM. There are 15 residues in the CDR3. The V gene lost 6 bases and the J gene lost 4 bases, with 13 bases spanning the gap. The CDR3, as DNA: TGTGCCAGCAGCCCGCCCGGGTTCGGGGCCAACGTCCTGACTTTC. Encoded protein: CASSPPGFGANVLTF.